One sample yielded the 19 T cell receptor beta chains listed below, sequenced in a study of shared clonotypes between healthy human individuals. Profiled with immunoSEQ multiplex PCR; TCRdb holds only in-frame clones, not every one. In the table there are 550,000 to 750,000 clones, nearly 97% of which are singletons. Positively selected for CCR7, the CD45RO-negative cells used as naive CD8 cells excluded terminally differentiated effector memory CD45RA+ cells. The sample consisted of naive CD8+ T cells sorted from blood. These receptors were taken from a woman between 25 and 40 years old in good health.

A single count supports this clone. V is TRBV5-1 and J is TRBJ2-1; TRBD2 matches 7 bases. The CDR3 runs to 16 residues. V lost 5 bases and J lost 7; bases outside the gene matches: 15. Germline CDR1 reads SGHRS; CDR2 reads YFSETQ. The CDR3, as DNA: TGCGCCAGCAGACCGTTCCTAGCGGTGGTTGGGAATGAGCAGTTCTTC. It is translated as CASRPFLAVVGNEQFF.

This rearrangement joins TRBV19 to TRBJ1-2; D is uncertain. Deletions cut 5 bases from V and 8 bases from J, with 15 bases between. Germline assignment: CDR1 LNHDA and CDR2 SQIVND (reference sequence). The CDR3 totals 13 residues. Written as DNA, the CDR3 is TGTGCCAGTAGTCCGACCTCTCTGCGGGGCTACACCTTC. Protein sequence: CASSPTSLRGYTF.

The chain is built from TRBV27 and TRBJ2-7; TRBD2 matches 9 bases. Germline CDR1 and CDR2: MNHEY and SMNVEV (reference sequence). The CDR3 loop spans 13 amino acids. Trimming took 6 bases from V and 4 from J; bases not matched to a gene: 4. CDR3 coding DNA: TGTGCCAGCAGCCATAGCGGGAGTTACGAGCAGTACTTC. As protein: CASSHSGSYEQYF.

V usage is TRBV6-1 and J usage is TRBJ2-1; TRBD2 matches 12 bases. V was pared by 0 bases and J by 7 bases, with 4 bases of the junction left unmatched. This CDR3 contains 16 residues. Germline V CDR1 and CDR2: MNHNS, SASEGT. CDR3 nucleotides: TGTGCCAGCAGTGAAGCGCCCACTAGCGGGAGGAATGAGCAGTTCTTC. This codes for CASSEAPTSGRNEQFF.

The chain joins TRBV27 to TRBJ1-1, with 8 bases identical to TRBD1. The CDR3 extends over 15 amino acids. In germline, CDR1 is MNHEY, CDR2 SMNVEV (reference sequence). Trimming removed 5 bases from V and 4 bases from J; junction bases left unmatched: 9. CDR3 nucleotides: TGTGCCAGCAGTCCCGGACAGGGACGGGGCACTGAAGCTTTCTTT. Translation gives CASSPGQGRGTEAFF.

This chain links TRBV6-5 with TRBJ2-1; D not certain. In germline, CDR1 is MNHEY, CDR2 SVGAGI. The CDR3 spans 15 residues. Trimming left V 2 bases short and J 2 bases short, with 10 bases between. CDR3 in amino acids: CASSYEDGPYNEQFF. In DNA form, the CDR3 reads TGTGCCAGCAGTTACGAGGACGGCCCCTACAATGAGCAGTTCTTC.

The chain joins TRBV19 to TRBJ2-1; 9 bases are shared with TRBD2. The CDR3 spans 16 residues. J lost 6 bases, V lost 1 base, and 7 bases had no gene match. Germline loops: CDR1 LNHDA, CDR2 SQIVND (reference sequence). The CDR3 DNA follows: TGTGCCAGTAGTATAGGCAGCGGGAGGACTTTCAATGAGCAGTTCTTC. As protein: CASSIGSGRTFNEQFF.

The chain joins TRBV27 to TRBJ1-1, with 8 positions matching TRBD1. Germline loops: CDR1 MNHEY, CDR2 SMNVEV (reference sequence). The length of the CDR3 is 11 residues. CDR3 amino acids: CADRGNTEAFF. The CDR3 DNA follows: TGTGCTGACAGGGGGAACACTGAAGCTTTCTTT.

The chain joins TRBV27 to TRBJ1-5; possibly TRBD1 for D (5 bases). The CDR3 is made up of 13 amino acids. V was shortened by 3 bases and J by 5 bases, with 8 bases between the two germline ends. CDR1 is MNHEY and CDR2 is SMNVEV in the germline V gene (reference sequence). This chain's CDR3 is CASSLVGDQPQHF. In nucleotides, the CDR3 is TGTGCCAGCAGTTTGGTGGGGGATCAGCCCCAGCATTTT.

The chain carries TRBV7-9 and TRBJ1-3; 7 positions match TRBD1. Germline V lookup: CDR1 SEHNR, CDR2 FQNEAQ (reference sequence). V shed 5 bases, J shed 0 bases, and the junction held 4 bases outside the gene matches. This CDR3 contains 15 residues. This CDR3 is CASSPGGGSGNTIYF. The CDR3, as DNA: TGTGCCAGCAGCCCAGGGGGGGGCTCTGGAAACACCATATATTTT.

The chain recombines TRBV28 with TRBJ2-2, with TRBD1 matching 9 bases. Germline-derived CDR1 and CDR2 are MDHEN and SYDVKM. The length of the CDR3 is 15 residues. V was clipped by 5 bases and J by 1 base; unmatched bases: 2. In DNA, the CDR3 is TGTGCCAGCAGTCCGGGACAGGGGAACACCGGGGAGCTGTTTTTT. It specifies CASSPGQGNTGELFF.

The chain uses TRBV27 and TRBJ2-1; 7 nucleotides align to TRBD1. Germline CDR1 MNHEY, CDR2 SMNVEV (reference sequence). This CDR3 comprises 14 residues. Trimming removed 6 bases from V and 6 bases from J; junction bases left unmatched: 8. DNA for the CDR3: TGTGCCAGCAGACCCCGAGGGGGCCTCAATGAGCAGTTCTTC. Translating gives CASRPRGGLNEQFF.

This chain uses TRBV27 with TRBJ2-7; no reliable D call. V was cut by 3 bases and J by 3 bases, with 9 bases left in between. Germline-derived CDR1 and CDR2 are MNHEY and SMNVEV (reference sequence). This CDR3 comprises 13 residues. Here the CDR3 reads CASSLGTVYEQYF. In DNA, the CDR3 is TGTGCCAGCAGTTTGGGAACAGTCTACGAGCAGTACTTC.

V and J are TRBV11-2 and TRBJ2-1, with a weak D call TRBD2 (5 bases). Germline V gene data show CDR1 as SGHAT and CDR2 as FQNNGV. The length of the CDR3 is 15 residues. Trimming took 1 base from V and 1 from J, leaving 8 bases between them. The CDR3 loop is CASSLGRGSYNEQFF. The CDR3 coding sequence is TGTGCCAGCAGCTTAGGGCGAGGGTCCTACAATGAGCAGTTCTTC.

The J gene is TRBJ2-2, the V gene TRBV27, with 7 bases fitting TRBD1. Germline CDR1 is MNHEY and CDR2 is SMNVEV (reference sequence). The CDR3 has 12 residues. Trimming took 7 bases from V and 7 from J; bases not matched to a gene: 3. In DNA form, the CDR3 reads TGTGCCAGCATAGGGGGCTACGGGGAGCTGTTTTTT. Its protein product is CASIGGYGELFF.

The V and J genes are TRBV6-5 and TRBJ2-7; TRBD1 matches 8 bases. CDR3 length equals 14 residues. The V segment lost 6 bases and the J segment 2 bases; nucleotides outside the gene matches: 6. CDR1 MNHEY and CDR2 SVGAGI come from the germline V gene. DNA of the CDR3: TGTGCCAGCAGCCTTGGACAGGGACCCTACGAGCAGTACTTC. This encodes CASSLGQGPYEQYF.

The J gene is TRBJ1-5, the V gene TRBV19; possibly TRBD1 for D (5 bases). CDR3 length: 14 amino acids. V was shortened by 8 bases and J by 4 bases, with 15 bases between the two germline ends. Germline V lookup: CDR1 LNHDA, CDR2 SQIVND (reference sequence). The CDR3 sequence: CASLPIGHNQPQHF. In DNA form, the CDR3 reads TGTGCCAGTCTCCCTATTGGACATAATCAGCCCCAGCATTTT.

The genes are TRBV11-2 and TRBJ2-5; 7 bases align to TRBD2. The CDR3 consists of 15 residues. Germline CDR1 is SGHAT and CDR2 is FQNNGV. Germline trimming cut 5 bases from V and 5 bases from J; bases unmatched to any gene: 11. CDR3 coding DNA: TGTGCCAGCAGCCCCGCCGGGAGGACGCGGGAGACCCAGTACTTC. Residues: CASSPAGRTRETQYF.

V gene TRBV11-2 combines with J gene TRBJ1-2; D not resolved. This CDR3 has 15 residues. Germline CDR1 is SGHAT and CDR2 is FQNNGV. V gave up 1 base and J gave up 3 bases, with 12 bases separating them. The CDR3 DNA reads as TGTGCCAGCAGCTTAGGGGTGAGAGCGGACTATGGCTACACCTTC. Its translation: CASSLGVRADYGYTF.